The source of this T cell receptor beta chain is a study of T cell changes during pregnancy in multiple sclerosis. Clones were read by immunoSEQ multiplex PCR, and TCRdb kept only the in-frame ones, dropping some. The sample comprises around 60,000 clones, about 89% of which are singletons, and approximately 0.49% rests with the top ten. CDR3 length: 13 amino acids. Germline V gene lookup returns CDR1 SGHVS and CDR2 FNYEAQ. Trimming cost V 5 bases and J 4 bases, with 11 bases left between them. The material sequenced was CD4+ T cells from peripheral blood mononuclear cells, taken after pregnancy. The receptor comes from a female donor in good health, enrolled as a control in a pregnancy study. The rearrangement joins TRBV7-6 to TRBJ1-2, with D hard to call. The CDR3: CASSARESYGYTF. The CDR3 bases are TGTGCCAGCAGCGCGAGGGAGAGCTATGGCTACACCTTC.